Presented here are 2 T cell receptor beta chains from one specimen sequenced in a study of beta chain features in type 1 diabetes. For these TCRs, the target antigens are not known. Study-level results: Shorter TCRB CDR3s, moderately but significantly so, were found in Type 1 diabetes patients in all four CD4+ subsets.

The isolated RNA, all of it, was reverse transcribed, so expressed TCRB transcripts were what got sequenced. Sequencing used immunoSEQ multiplex PCR; TCRdb keeps in-frame clones, though not all of them. The table records about 340,000 clones, approximately 13% of them present only once. The sample was naive CD4+ T cells from blood. These receptors were obtained from a woman aged 18-35 years with type 1 diabetes.

V gene TRBV30 combines with J gene TRBJ1-5; D unresolved. Between the trimmed V and J ends, which lost 2 bases and 6 bases, there was a span of 11 bases. This CDR3 region has 13 residues. Germline lookup yields CDR1 GTSNPN and CDR2 SVGIG (reference sequence). The CDR3 protein is CAWSKSGVQPQHF. The CDR3, as DNA: TGTGCCTGGAGTAAGTCCGGGGTTCAGCCCCAGCATTTT. The full variable domain, completed using reference TRBV30 and TRBJ1-5, is SQTIHQWPATLVQPVGSPLSLECTVEGTSNPNLYWYRQAAGRGLQLLFYSVGIGQISSEVPQNLSASRPQDRQFILSSKKLLLSDSGFYLCAWSKSGVQPQHFGDGTRLSIL.

The chain recombines TRBV9 with TRBJ2-5; D is ambiguous. V was cut by 3 bases and J by 5 bases, with 14 bases left in between. CDR3 size: 14 residues. CDR1 and CDR2 (germline): SGDLS, YYNGEE. This CDR3 reads CASSGSSPRETQYF. In nucleotides, the CDR3 is TGTGCCAGCAGCGGAAGTAGCCCTCGCGAGACCCAGTACTTC.